This TCR beta chain originates from a study of T-cell memory formation after mild COVID-19. TCRdb reanalysed the 5' RACE reads using MiXCR and keeps one entry per CDR3 protein. Among fewer than 75,000 distinct CDR3 sequences listed, approximately 12% were seen once. This CDR3 contains 13 residues. Germline V gene sequence: CDR1 MNHEY, CDR2 SVGEGT. The V end was cut by 6 bases, the J end by 1 base, with 8 bases between. Sequenced material: PBMCs or a T cell subset sorted from them (not recorded which). The gene calls are TRBV6-2 or TRBV6-3 and TRBJ2-3; the D gene is possibly TRBD1 (6 bases). The origin of this receptor is a man between 18 and 29 years old who had mild COVID-19 (a few samples of this study predate the infection). Cell type and time point are not known. The DNA for the CDR3 is TGTGCCAGCAGGCGGACAGGCACAGATACGCAGTATTTT. Encoded protein: CASRRTGTDTQYF.